This T cell receptor beta chain came from a study of beta chain features in type 1 diabetes. Every bit of the isolated RNA underwent reverse transcription, so sequencing read expressed TCRB transcripts. The repertoire was sequenced with immunoSEQ multiplex PCR; TCRdb's copy has only in-frame clones and lacks some. The sample has 240,000 or so clones, about 70% seen once; the top ten hold approximately 0.05%. This clone turned up a few times. The CDR3 is 14 residues long. With V trimmed by 3 bases and J by 3 bases, 5 bases remained unmatched. Looked up from germline, CDR1 is ENHRY and CDR2 is SYGVKD. The receptor comes from a man younger than 40 in good health. The gene calls are TRBV10-3 and TRBJ2-7; 7 bases map to TRBD1. Sequencing was done on a sample of naive CD4+ T cells from blood. The CDR3 DNA follows: TGTGCCATCAGTGACTCCCGACAGGGCTACGAGCAGTACTTC. It codes for CAISDSRQGYEQYF.